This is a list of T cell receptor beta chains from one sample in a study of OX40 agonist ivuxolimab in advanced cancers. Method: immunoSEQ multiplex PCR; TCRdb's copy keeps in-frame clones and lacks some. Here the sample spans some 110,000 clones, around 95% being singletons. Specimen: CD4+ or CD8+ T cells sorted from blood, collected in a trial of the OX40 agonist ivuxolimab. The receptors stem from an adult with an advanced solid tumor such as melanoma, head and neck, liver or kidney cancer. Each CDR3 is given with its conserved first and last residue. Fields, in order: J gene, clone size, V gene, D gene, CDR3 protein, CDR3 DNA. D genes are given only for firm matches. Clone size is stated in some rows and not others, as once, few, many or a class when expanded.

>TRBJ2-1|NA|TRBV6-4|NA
CASPGIYGSLTAEQFF
TGTGCCAGTCCTGGAATCTACGGGAGCCTAACCGCGGAACAGTTCTTC
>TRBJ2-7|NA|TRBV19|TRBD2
CASSSTSGRYEQYF
TGTGCCAGTAGTTCTACTAGCGGCCGCTACGAGCAGTACTTC
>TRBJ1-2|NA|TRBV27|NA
CASSFWADPNYGYTF
TGTGCCAGCAGTTTCTGGGCGGATCCTAACTATGGCTACACCTTC
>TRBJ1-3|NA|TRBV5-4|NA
CASSLESSSGNTIYF
TGTGCCAGCAGCTTGGAGTCGAGCTCTGGAAACACCATATATTTT
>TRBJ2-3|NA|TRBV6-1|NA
CASSLQGPTDTQYF
TGTGCCAGCAGTTTACAGGGCCCCACAGATACGCAGTATTTT
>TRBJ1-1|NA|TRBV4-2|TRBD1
CASSQEGTGGMNTEAFF
TGTGCCAGCAGCCAAGAAGGGACAGGGGGGATGAACACTGAAGCTTTCTTT
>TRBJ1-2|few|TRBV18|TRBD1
CASSPLGQTRGGYYGYTF
TGTGCCAGCTCACCACTGGGACAGACAAGGGGAGGGTACTATGGCTACACCTTC
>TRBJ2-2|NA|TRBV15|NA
CATSNFRVEFGTTNTGELFF
TGTGCCACCAGTAACTTCCGCGTCGAATTTGGGACAACGAACACCGGGGAGCTGTTTTTT
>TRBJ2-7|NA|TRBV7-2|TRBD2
CASSSGPSGIAYEQYF
TGTGCCAGCAGCTCTGGTCCTAGCGGGATAGCCTACGAGCAGTACTTC
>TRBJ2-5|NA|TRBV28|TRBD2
CASSRYSLAAQETQYF
TGTGCCAGCAGTCGATACTCACTAGCGGCACAAGAGACCCAGTACTTC
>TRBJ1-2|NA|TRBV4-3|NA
CASSQDSRTDGYTF
TGCGCCAGCAGCCAAGATAGTAGGACAGATGGCTACACCTTC
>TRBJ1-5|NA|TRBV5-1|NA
CASRPRAKSNQPQHF
TGCGCCAGCAGACCCCGGGCCAAATCGAATCAGCCCCAGCATTTT
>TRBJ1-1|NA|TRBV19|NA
CASRGVGSSEGTEAFF
TGTGCCAGTAGGGGGGTCGGGAGTTCGGAGGGCACTGAAGCTTTCTTT
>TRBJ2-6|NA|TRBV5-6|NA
CASSLFRASGANVLTF
TGTGCCAGCAGCTTGTTCAGGGCCTCTGGGGCCAACGTCCTGACTTTC
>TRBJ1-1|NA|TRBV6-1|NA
CASTEPGLLNTEAFF
TGTGCCAGCACCGAACCCGGCCTCTTGAACACTGAAGCTTTCTTT
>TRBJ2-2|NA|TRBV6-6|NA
CASSYKTGGDPGELFF
TGTGCCAGCAGTTACAAGACAGGTGGGGACCCCGGGGAGCTGTTTTTT
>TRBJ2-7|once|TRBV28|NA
CASSLTPYEQYF
TGTGCCAGCAGTTTAACGCCCTACGAGCAGTACTTC
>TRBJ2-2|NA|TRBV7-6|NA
CASSLAPAGANGELFF
TGTGCCAGCAGCTTAGCCCCCGCAGGGGCCAACGGGGAGCTGTTTTTT
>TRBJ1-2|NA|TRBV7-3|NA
CASSLDYRGNIGYTF
TGTGCCAGCAGCTTAGACTACCGGGGGAATATCGGCTACACCTTC
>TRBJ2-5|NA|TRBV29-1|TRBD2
CSARWGGSQYF
TGCAGCGCCCGCTGGGGGGGGTCCCAGTACTTC
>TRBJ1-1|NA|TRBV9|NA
CASSVAGATNAALNTEAFF
TGTGCCAGCAGCGTAGCCGGGGCAACGAACGCGGCCCTGAACACTGAAGCTTTCTTT
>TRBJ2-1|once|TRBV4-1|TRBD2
CASSQGPQRGRYNEQFF
TGCGCCAGCAGCCAAGGTCCCCAGCGGGGTCGATACAATGAGCAGTTCTTC
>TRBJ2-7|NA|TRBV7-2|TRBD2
CASSLLAGTYEQYF
TGTGCCAGCAGCTTACTAGCGGGGACTTACGAGCAGTACTTC
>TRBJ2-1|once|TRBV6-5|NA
CASSYEAGLTHNEQFF
TGTGCCAGCAGTTACGAGGCAGGCCTGACTCACAATGAGCAGTTCTTC
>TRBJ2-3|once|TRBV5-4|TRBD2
CASSLPGGTPTDTQYF
TGTGCCAGCAGCTTACCGGGGGGAACACCCACAGATACGCAGTATTTT
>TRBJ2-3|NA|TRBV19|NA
CASSIASGDTQYF
TGTGCCAGTAGTATAGCCTCGGGGGATACGCAGTATTTT
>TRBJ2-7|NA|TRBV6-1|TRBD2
CASSGIAGDYEQYF
TGTGCCAGCAGCGGAATAGCGGGAGACTACGAGCAGTACTTC
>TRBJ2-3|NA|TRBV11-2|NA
CASSLVHPDTQYF
TGTGCCAGCAGCTTAGTTCATCCAGATACGCAGTATTTT
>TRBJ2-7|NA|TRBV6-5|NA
CASKGPSDYEQYF
TGTGCCAGCAAGGGGCCAAGCGACTACGAGCAGTACTTC
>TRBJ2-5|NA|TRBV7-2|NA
CASSPGGTETQYF
TGTGCCAGCAGCCCCGGGGGTACGGAGACCCAGTACTTC
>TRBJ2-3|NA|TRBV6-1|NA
CASSEASMLGGVNTQYF
TGTGCCAGCAGTGAAGCCTCTATGTTGGGCGGGGTAAATACGCAGTATTTT
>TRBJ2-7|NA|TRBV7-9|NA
CASSLRGPLGTQYF
TGTGCCAGCAGCTTACGCGGACCGTTAGGGACGCAGTACTTC
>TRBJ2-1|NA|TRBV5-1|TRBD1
CASSSRDRGLNEQFF
TGCGCCAGCAGCTCCCGGGACAGGGGGCTAAATGAGCAGTTCTTC
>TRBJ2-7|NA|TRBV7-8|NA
CASSLTPWDSADEQYF
TGTGCCAGCAGCTTAACCCCCTGGGACTCGGCGGACGAGCAGTACTTC
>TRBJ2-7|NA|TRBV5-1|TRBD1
CASSATGGGYEQYF
TGCGCCAGCAGCGCGACAGGGGGCGGCTACGAGCAGTACTTC
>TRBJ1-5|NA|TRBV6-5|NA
CASSSDGRNQPQHF
TGTGCCAGCAGCTCGGACGGTCGCAATCAGCCCCAGCATTTT
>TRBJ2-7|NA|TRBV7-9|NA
CASSLVGWESSYEQYF
TGTGCCAGCAGCTTAGTAGGTTGGGAGAGCTCCTACGAGCAGTACTTC
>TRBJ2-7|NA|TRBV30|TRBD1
CAWGLGQGKTYEQYF
TGTGCCTGGGGGTTGGGACAGGGAAAAACCTACGAGCAGTACTTC
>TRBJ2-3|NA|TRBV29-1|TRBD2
CSVLSGGTDTQYF
TGCAGCGTCCTTAGCGGGGGCACAGATACGCAGTATTTT
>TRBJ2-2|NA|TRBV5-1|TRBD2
CASSFPSGGTFTGELFF
TGCGCCAGCAGCTTCCCTAGCGGGGGGACCTTCACCGGGGAGCTGTTTTTT
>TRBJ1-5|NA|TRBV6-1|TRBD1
CASSAGQGFSNQPQHF
TGTGCCAGCAGTGCGGGACAGGGCTTTAGCAATCAGCCCCAGCATTTT
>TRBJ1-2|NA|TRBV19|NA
CASSRSYGYTF
TGTGCCAGTAGCCGTAGCTATGGCTACACCTTC
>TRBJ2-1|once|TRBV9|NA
CASNLLGGEQFF
TGTGCCAGCAACCTATTAGGGGGTGAGCAGTTCTTC
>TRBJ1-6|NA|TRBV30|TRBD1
CAWSEGRGPALYNSPLHF
TGTGCCTGGAGTGAAGGTAGGGGGCCCGCCCTCTATAATTCACCCCTCCACTTT
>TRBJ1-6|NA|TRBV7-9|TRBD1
CASSKGQGNSPLHF
TGTGCCAGCAGCAAGGGACAGGGTAATTCACCCCTCCACTTT
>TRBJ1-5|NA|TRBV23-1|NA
CASSHPILGARTVNQPQHF
TGCGCCAGCAGTCACCCGATTCTAGGGGCGCGAACAGTAAATCAGCCCCAGCATTTT
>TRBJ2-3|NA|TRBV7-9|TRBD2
CASSFRTGPLAGPTDTQYF
TGTGCCAGCAGCTTTAGGACAGGGCCACTAGCGGGACCCACAGATACGCAGTATTTT
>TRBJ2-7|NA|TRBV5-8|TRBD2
CASSRTRGGTYEQYF
TGTGCCAGCAGCCGGACACGGGGAGGGACCTACGAGCAGTACTTC
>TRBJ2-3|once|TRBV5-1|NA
CASSKTGGTDTQYF
TGCGCCAGCAGCAAGACTGGGGGCACAGATACGCAGTATTTT
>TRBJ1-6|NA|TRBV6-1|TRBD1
CASSLGRDRGTPLHF
TGTGCCAGCAGCCTAGGTAGGGACAGAGGGACACCCCTCCACTTT
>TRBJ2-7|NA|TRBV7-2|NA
CASTLSGTAYEQYF
TGTGCCAGCACACTCTCCGGGACCGCTTACGAGCAGTACTTC
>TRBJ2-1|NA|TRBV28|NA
CASTTPLAEQFF
TGTGCCAGCACAACACCCCTCGCTGAGCAGTTCTTC
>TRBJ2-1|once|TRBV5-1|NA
CASSLNLGRNEQFF
TGCGCCAGCAGCTTGAATCTGGGGAGGAATGAGCAGTTCTTC
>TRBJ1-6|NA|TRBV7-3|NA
CASSLNGQLNSPLHF
TGTGCCAGCAGCTTAAACGGCCAACTAAATTCACCCCTCCACTTT
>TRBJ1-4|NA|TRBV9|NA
CASSVGVNEKLFF
TGTGCCAGCAGCGTAGGGGTTAATGAAAAACTGTTTTTT
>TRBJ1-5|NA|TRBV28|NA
CASSSGGSGVGPQHF
TGTGCCAGCAGTTCCGGTGGTTCGGGGGTAGGGCCCCAGCATTTT
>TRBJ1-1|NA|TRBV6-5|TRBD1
CASTVQGSTEAFF
TGTGCCAGCACGGTACAGGGGAGCACTGAAGCTTTCTTT
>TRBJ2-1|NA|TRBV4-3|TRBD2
CASSQEWDGRHYNEQFF
TGCGCCAGCAGCCAAGAATGGGACGGGAGGCATTACAATGAGCAGTTCTTC
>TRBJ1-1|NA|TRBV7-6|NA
CASKTNTEAFF
TGTGCCAGCAAGACGAACACTGAAGCTTTCTTT